This T cell receptor (beta chain) was identified in a study of T cell repertoires in cytomegalovirus infection. MiXCR, applied by TCRdb to the reads, yields one record per CDR3 protein. Found here are about 230,000 distinct CDR3 sequences, about 7% of them singletons; the top ten hold roughly 6%. The CDR3 runs to 14 residues. V shed 6 bases and J shed 0 bases, with 15 bases lying between them. Germline values: CDR1 DFQATT, CDR2 SNEGSKA (reference sequence). In this sample, this clonotype turned up many times. Sequenced material: PBMCs. The sequence came from a human donor in good health (CMV status not recorded). Some clones in this sample may be carry-over from other donors' samples. The V call is TRBV20-1, the J call TRBJ2-7, with a possible D match to TRBD1 (6 bases). The CDR3 spells CSAETGPLSYEQYF. DNA of the CDR3: TGCAGTGCAGAGACAGGTCCCCTCTCCTACGAGCAGTACTTC.